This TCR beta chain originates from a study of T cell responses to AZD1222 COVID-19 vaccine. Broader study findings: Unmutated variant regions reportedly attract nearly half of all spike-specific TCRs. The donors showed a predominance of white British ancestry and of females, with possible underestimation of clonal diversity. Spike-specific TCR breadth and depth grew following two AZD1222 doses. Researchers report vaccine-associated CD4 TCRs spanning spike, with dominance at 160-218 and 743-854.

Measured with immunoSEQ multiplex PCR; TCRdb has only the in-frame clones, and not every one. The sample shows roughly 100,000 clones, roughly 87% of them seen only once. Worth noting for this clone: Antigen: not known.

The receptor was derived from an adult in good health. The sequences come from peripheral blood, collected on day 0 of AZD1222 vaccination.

For the CDR3, the DNA is TGTGCCAGCAGCACAGGGGGCACTAACTATGGCTACACCTTC. Translated, it gives CASSTGGTNYGYTF. The V call is TRBV9, the J call TRBJ1-2; 9 positions agree with TRBD1. V was clipped by 4 bases and J by 0 bases; unmatched bases: 1. Germline CDR1 is SGDLS and CDR2 is YYNGEE. This CDR3 has 14 amino acids.